These 15 T cell receptor beta chains originate from one sample sequenced in a study of Tregs in tolerant kidney transplant recipients. Measured with immunoSEQ multiplex PCR; TCRdb has only the in-frame clones, and not every one. Among about 44,000 clones listed, nearly 97% were seen once. For these receptors, no antigen is known. Sequencing was performed on Tregs from blood cultured with allogeneic cells. These receptors were taken from a human donor in good health.

The chain uses TRBV7-9 and TRBJ1-4; D may be TRBD1 (5 bases). The germline CDR1 and CDR2 sequences are SEHNR and FQNEAQ (reference sequence). The V gene lost 1 base and the J gene lost 8 bases, with 11 bases spanning the gap. The CDR3 runs 14 residues. The CDR3 is CASSLGSGREKLFF. CDR3 bases: TGTGCCAGCAGCTTAGGATCAGGGCGCGAAAAACTGTTTTTT.

The genes are TRBV4-1 and TRBJ2-5, with D possibly being TRBD2 (5 bases). Trimming pared 4 bases from V and 5 bases from J, leaving 14 bases between. The CDR3 runs 14 residues. CDR1 and CDR2 (germline): MGHRA, YSYEKL. As DNA, the CDR3 is TGCGCCAGCAGCCCCCGAAGCGGTTCGGAGACCCAGTACTTC. Encoded protein: CASSPRSGSETQYF.

For the CDR3, the DNA is TGTGCCAGCAGCTTAGTGCGGACCCAAGCCGGGGAGCTGTTTTTT. This gives the protein CASSLVRTQAGELFF. The V gene is TRBV11-2, the J gene TRBJ2-2; unclear D gene. The CDR3 has 15 residues. Germline assignment: CDR1 SGHAT and CDR2 FQNNGV. The V end was cut by 1 base, the J end by 6 bases, with 12 bases between. Filled out from reference TRBV11-2 and TRBJ2-2, the complete variable domain reads EAGVAQSPRYKIIEKRQSVAFWCNPISGHATLYWYQQILGQGPKLLIQFQNNGVVDDSQLPKDRFSAERLKGVDSTLKIQPAKLEDSAVYLCASSLVRTQAGELFFGEGSRLTVL.

The rearrangement links TRBV10-3 to TRBJ2-5; tentatively, D is TRBD2 (7 bases). CDR1 ENHRY and CDR2 SYGVKD come from the germline V gene. Trimming removed 8 bases at V and 2 bases at J, with 18 bases between. This CDR3 has 15 residues. The CDR3 nucleotides are TGTGCCATCGCAAAAGGGGGGGGAGATCAAGAGACCCAGTACTTC. Residues: CAIAKGGGDQETQYF.

The V and J genes are TRBV19 and TRBJ2-1; D call uncertain. Germline V lookup: CDR1 LNHDA, CDR2 SQIVND (reference sequence). This CDR3 is built from 14 residues. With 6 bases removed from V and 1 base from J, the gap between germline ends came to 10 bases. This CDR3 reads CASSLHYSYNEQFF. In nucleotides, the CDR3 is TGTGCCAGTAGCCTACACTATTCCTACAATGAGCAGTTCTTC.

This chain connects TRBV5-5 to TRBJ2-1; D call uncertain. V lost 3 bases, J lost 9 bases, and 13 bases lay in between. The CDR3 is 13 residues long. Germline lookup yields CDR1 SGHKS and CDR2 YYEKEE (reference sequence). This chain's CDR3 is CASSWREAGEQFF. The CDR3, as DNA: TGTGCCAGCAGCTGGCGCGAGGCCGGTGAGCAGTTCTTC.

The chain is built from TRBV6-5 and TRBJ2-7; 7 bases agree with TRBD2. Germline V gene lookup returns CDR1 MNHEY and CDR2 SVGAGI. Trimming at V came to 6 bases and at J to 4 bases, leaving 12 bases not matched to a gene. The CDR3 consists of 15 residues. CDR3 DNA: TGTGCCAGCAGGACCACGGGGAGGGGTGTTTACGAGCAGTACTTC. Translated: CASRTTGRGVYEQYF.

V is TRBV7-9 and J is TRBJ1-2; D is uncertain. Germline CDR1 reads SEHNR; CDR2 reads FQNEAQ (reference sequence). CDR3 length: 14 residues. V dropped 5 bases and J dropped 7 bases, with 17 bases sitting between them. This CDR3 is CASSRRFEGSGYTF. CDR3 nucleotides: TGTGCCAGCAGCCGCAGGTTTGAGGGAAGTGGCTACACCTTC.

The J gene is TRBJ2-3, the V gene TRBV10-2; no clear D. CDR3 length equals 16 residues. The V end lost 0 bases, the J end lost 0 bases, and 10 bases lay between the germline ends. CDR1 and CDR2 from the germline V gene are WSHSY and SAAADI. Here the CDR3 DNA reads TGCGCCAGCAGTGAGTCTGCTAGTGCTAGCACAGATACGCAGTATTTT. The encoded protein is CASSESASASTDTQYF.

J is TRBJ2-1 and V is TRBV27; D possibly matches TRBD1 or TRBD2 (5 bases each). V was trimmed by 3 bases and J by 6 bases, leaving 12 bases between them. Germline assignment: CDR1 MNHEY and CDR2 SMNVEV (reference sequence). The CDR3 length is 14 residues. DNA for the CDR3: TGTGCCAGCAGTTTGGAGGCAGGGCCCAATGAGCAGTTCTTC. Translating gives CASSLEAGPNEQFF.

The chain recombines TRBV4-2 with TRBJ1-1; D gene unclear. Germline CDR1 reads LGHNA; CDR2 reads YNFKEQ. CDR3 size: 13 residues. With 2 bases removed from V and 12 bases from J, the gap between germline ends came to 16 bases. The CDR3 loop reads CASSQHGPSGTFF. Written as DNA, the CDR3 is TGTGCCAGCAGCCAACACGGACCTAGCGGAACTTTCTTT.

The chain recombines TRBV11-2 with TRBJ1-2, with a weak D call TRBD1 (5 bases). Trimming shortened V by 5 bases and J by 4 bases, and 11 bases separated the two germline ends. CDR1 and CDR2 from the germline V gene are SGHAT and FQNNGV. The CDR3 sequence is 13 residues long. In nucleotides, the CDR3 is TGTGCCAGCAGCACAGGCTGGGGCTATGGCTACACCTTC. Translating it yields CASSTGWGYGYTF.

The chain recombines TRBV29-1 with TRBJ1-4; D unresolved. Germline CDR1 and CDR2: SQVTM and ANQGSEA. Trimming cost V 4 bases and J 8 bases, with 8 bases left between them. There are 11 residues in the CDR3. CDR3 residues: CSVGLVEKLFF. Here the CDR3 DNA reads TGCAGCGTTGGACTGGTGGAAAAACTGTTTTTT.

The CDR3 DNA reads as TGTGCCAGCAGGGGGACTAGCGGGAAGACCGGGGAGCTGTTTTTT. This sequence encodes CASRGTSGKTGELFF. The chain is built from TRBV4-2 and TRBJ2-2; 13 bases match TRBD2. Germline values: CDR1 LGHNA, CDR2 YNFKEQ. V was pared by 6 bases and J by 5 bases, with 3 bases of the junction left unmatched. This CDR3 is built from 15 residues.

The count of this clone is one. This sequence joins TRBV18 and TRBJ2-5; 10 bases fit TRBD2. V gave up 6 bases and J gave up 5 bases; unmatched junction bases: 6. The germline gives CDR1 KGHSH, CDR2 LQKENI. This CDR3 comprises 14 residues. The CDR3 coding sequence is TGTGCCAGCTCGCTAGCGGGAGCCGGCGAGACCCAGTACTTC. Protein sequence: CASSLAGAGETQYF.